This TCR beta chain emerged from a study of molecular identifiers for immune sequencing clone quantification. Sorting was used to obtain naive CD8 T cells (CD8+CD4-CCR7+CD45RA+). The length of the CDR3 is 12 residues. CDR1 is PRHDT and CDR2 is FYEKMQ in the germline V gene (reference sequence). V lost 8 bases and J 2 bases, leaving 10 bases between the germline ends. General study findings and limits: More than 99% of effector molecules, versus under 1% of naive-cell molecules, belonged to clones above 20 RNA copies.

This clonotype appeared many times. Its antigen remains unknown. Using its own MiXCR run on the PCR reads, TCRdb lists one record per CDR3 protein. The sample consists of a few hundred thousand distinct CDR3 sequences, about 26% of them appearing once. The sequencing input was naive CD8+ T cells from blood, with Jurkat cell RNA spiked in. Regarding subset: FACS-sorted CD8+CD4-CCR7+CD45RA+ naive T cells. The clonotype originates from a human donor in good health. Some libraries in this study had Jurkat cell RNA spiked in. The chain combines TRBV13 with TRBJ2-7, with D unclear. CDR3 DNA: TGTGCCAGCGGCCGCGGAACCTACGAGCAGTACTTC. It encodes CASGRGTYEQYF.